The 18 T cell receptor beta chains below all came from one sample that was sequenced in a study of blood T cell repertoires in COVID-19. Clones were read by immunoSEQ multiplex PCR, and TCRdb kept only the in-frame ones, dropping some. The sample has roughly 410,000 clones, around 87% seen once. Sequencing was performed on peripheral blood. The receptors were gathered from a woman aged 55-69 years with COVID-19, enrolled during active disease.

This clone was observed a handful of times. CDR3 residues: CASKVGAGTGELFF. CDR3 DNA: TGTGCCAGTAAGGTGGGGGCCGGCACCGGGGAGCTGTTTTTT. The chain uses TRBV19 and TRBJ2-2; D possibly corresponds to TRBD1 (6 bases). CDR1 LNHDA and CDR2 SQIVND come from the germline V gene (reference sequence). There are 14 residues in the CDR3. The germline V and J ends were trimmed by 7 bases and 4 bases, with 13 bases remaining between them.

In nucleotides, the CDR3 is TGTGCCAGCAGCGCACAAGTAAACTATGGCTACACCTTC. It yields the protein CASSAQVNYGYTF. This chain links TRBV6-5 with TRBJ1-2; D unclear. This CDR3 has 13 residues. Germline CDR1 and CDR2: MNHEY and SVGAGI. With 6 bases removed from V and 2 bases from J, the gap between germline ends came to 10 bases.

The chain employs TRBV28 and TRBJ2-3; weak D call: TRBD2 (6 bases). V lost 2 bases and J lost 4, with 16 bases in between. CDR3 length equals 16 residues. Germline values: CDR1 MDHEN, CDR2 SYDVKM. The CDR3 protein is CASSLMLGAGADTQYF. Here the CDR3 DNA reads TGTGCCAGCAGTTTAATGTTAGGAGCGGGCGCAGATACGCAGTATTTT.

This chain uses TRBV5-4 with TRBJ2-7; D possibly corresponds to TRBD2 (7 bases). This CDR3 is 16 amino acids long. V was pared by 0 bases and J by 5 bases, with 18 bases between. Per germline, CDR1 SGHNT and CDR2 YYREEE (reference sequence). The CDR3 DNA sequence: TGTGCCAGCAGCTTGGATGCGGGGGCTAGATCCCACGAGCAGTACTTC. Translation gives CASSLDAGARSHEQYF.

The V call is TRBV7-2, the J call TRBJ2-7; D perhaps matches TRBD1 (5 bases). The V and J ends lost 1 base and 6 bases respectively, with 16 bases between them. The CDR3 loop spans 15 amino acids. CDR1 is SGHTA and CDR2 is FQGNSA in the germline V gene. The CDR3 protein is CASSLEGPFRGEQYF. The CDR3 DNA reads as TGTGCCAGCAGCTTAGAGGGCCCTTTTAGGGGCGAGCAGTACTTC.

The chain recombines TRBV19 with TRBJ2-2; tentatively, D is TRBD1 (6 bases). The V end was cut by 7 bases, the J end by 5 bases, with 17 bases between. Germline CDR1 LNHDA, CDR2 SQIVND (reference sequence). The CDR3 sequence is 15 residues long. Here the CDR3 DNA reads TGTGCCAGTAATAACCCGGACAGCTTGACCGGGGAGCTGTTTTTT. Amino acid sequence: CASNNPDSLTGELFF.

As regards this clone: In the same sample, other DNA sequences code for this CDR3. The chain links TRBV30 to TRBJ1-3; D gene uncertain. Germline V gives CDR1 GTSNPN, CDR2 SVGIG (reference sequence). Trimming left V 2 bases short and J 0 bases short, with 5 bases between. There are 13 residues in the CDR3. As DNA, the CDR3 is TGTGCCTGGAGTAGCATCTCTGGAAACACCATATATTTT. It translates to CAWSSISGNTIYF.

The V and J genes are TRBV5-4 and TRBJ1-6; 9 nucleotides agree with TRBD1. The V gene's germline CDR1 is SGHNT and CDR2 YYREEE (reference sequence). V trimming: 4 bases; J trimming: 4 bases; junction bases outside the gene matches: 3. CDR3 size: 15 residues. CDR3 bases: TGTGCCAGCAGCCGGGACAGGGCTTATAATTCACCCCTCCACTTT. It codes for CASSRDRAYNSPLHF.

Here the CDR3 reads CASSPQTGPPRDYGYTF. CDR3 DNA sequence: TGCGCCAGCAGCCCGCAGACAGGTCCCCCTCGGGACTATGGCTACACCTTC. This chain connects TRBV4-1 to TRBJ1-2; D possibly corresponds to TRBD1 (6 bases). The germline V and J ends were trimmed by 4 bases and 3 bases, with 21 bases remaining between them. CDR1 and CDR2 (germline): MGHRA, YSYEKL. The CDR3 has 17 amino acids.

The rearrangement uses TRBV5-1 and TRBJ2-1; TRBD1 agrees at 9 bases. V was clipped by 0 bases and J by 4 bases; unmatched bases: 2. This CDR3 region has 15 residues. The germline V gene encodes CDR1 SGHRS and CDR2 YFSETQ. The CDR3 DNA follows: TGCGCCAGCAGCTTGGTTGGACAGGGGTACAATGAGCAGTTCTTC. Amino acid sequence: CASSLVGQGYNEQFF.

The CDR3 loop is CASSPVGGRGGQFF. The CDR3 region has the DNA TGTGCCAGCAGCCCGGTGGGGGGTAGAGGCGGGCAGTTCTTC. The chain is built from TRBV7-3 and TRBJ2-1, with a tentative D call TRBD2 (6 bases). Germline V CDR1 and CDR2: SGHTA, FQGTGA. The V end lost 5 bases, the J end lost 12 bases, and 20 bases lay between the germline ends. The CDR3 extends over 14 amino acids.

Details on this clone: The sample contains more than one DNA sequence encoding this CDR3. The genes are TRBV18 and TRBJ2-2; 8 bases fit TRBD2. The CDR3 extends over 16 amino acids. The germline V gene has CDR1 KGHSH and CDR2 LQKENI. The V and J ends lost 1 base and 2 bases, in that order; junction bases with no gene match: 3. CDR3 loop: CASSPRGGPNTGELFF. DNA of the CDR3: TGTGCCAGCTCACCACGCGGGGGGCCTAACACCGGGGAGCTGTTTTTT.

The V and J genes are TRBV3-1 (or the pseudogene TRBV3-2) and TRBJ2-1, with 8 bases aligning to TRBD1. This CDR3 is built from 14 residues. The germline CDR1 and CDR2 sequences are LGHDT and YNNKEL (reference sequence). Trimming cost V 4 bases and J 4 bases; bases outside gene matches: 3. The CDR3 spells CASSPGQGYNEQFF. As DNA, the CDR3 is TGTGCCAGCAGCCCAGGACAGGGTTACAATGAGCAGTTCTTC.

The genes are TRBV5-1 and TRBJ1-4, with 8 bases matching TRBD1. CDR1 is SGHRS, CDR2 YFSETQ, per germline. V was pared by 4 bases and J by 0 bases, with 8 bases of the junction left unmatched. The CDR3 length is 17 residues. CDR3 region: CASSPGTGGATNEKLFF. In DNA form, the CDR3 reads TGCGCCAGCAGCCCCGGGACAGGAGGGGCAACTAATGAAAAACTGTTTTTT. Drawing the rest from reference TRBV5-1 and TRBJ1-4, the complete variable domain is KAGVTQTPRYLIKTRGQQVTLSCSPISGHRSVSWYQQTPGQGLQFLFEYFSETQRNKGNFPGRFSGRQFSNSRSEMNVSTLELGDSALYLCASSPGTGGATNEKLFFGSGTQLSVL.

This chain connects TRBV6-6 to TRBJ2-7; a possible D gene is TRBD2 (5 bases). The CDR3 loop spans 15 amino acids. Trimming shortened V by 5 bases and J by 2 bases, and 16 bases separated the two germline ends. CDR1 is MNHNY, CDR2 SVGAGI, per germline (reference sequence). CDR3 in DNA: TGTGCCAGCAGTAAAGAGCGGAGTTCAACCTACGAGCAGTACTTC. Protein sequence: CASSKERSSTYEQYF.

The CDR3: CASSLVFRTGGSVEQFF. CDR3 DNA: TGTGCCAGCAGCTTAGTGTTCCGGACAGGGGGCTCGGTTGAGCAGTTCTTC. The chain is built from TRBV11-2 and TRBJ2-1, with 11 nucleotides matching TRBD1. The germline V gene has CDR1 SGHAT and CDR2 FQNNGV. V lost 1 base to trimming and J lost 9 bases; unmatched junction nucleotides: 11. CDR3 length equals 17 residues. The variable domain in full, with the rest retrieved from reference TRBV11-2 and TRBJ2-1, is EAGVAQSPRYKIIEKRQSVAFWCNPISGHATLYWYQQILGQGPKLLIQFQNNGVVDDSQLPKDRFSAERLKGVDSTLKIQPAKLEDSAVYLCASSLVFRTGGSVEQFFGPGTRLTVL.

The chain carries TRBV19 and TRBJ1-2; 9 bases line up with TRBD1. Trimming at V came to 7 bases and at J to 3 bases, leaving 3 bases not matched to a gene. The CDR3 has 13 residues. Per the germline V gene, CDR1 is LNHDA and CDR2 is SQIVND (reference sequence). The CDR3 is CASIGDRDYGYTF. The CDR3 DNA sequence: TGTGCCAGTATAGGGGACAGGGACTATGGCTACACCTTC.

The rearrangement uses TRBV14 and TRBJ2-3; the D gene is possibly TRBD1 (5 bases). The CDR3 contains 13 residues. Germline CDR1 is SGHDN and CDR2 is FVKESK. Trimming took 2 bases from V and 5 from J, leaving 8 bases between them. The chain's CDR3 is CASSQQGIDTQYF. As DNA, the CDR3 is TGTGCCAGCAGCCAACAGGGTATAGATACGCAGTATTTT. The variable domain in full, with the rest retrieved from reference TRBV14 and TRBJ2-3, is EAGVTQFPSHSVIEKGQTVTLRCDPISGHDNLYWYRRVMGKEIKFLLHFVKESKQDESGMPNNRFLAERTGGTYSTLKVQPAELEDSGVYFCASSQQGIDTQYFGPGTRLTVL.